This TCR beta chain was retrieved from a study of blood T cell repertoires in COVID-19. The protocol was immunoSEQ multiplex PCR, while the TCRdb copy is restricted to in-frame clones and leaves out a portion. This sample has over 100,000 clones, with around 82% found just once. Per the germline V gene, CDR1 is SGHRS and CDR2 is YFSETQ. The CDR3 has 15 amino acids. V lost 4 bases and J lost 1, with 14 bases in between. The chain recombines TRBV5-1 with TRBJ1-1, with D tentatively TRBD1 (6 bases). Sample: peripheral blood. The source of this sequence is a woman aged 45-60 years with acute or convalescent COVID-19. The CDR3 here is CASSLQGSQNTEAFF. The CDR3 nucleotides read TGCGCCAGCAGCCTACAGGGAAGTCAGAACACTGAAGCTTTCTTT.